Below, 4 T cell receptor beta chains from the same sample are listed, as sequenced in a study of cytomegalovirus exposure and HLA in healthy donors. The PCR ran on 60 Vbeta and 13 Jbeta primers. Sequencing was performed with immunoSEQ multiplex PCR; in TCRdb, only in-frame clones are kept and a portion is missing. The data hold roughly 250,000 clones, with 80% observed a single time. Sequencing was performed on PBMCs. The source of these receptors is a girl aged 2-10 years in good health and CMV-seronegative.

The genes are TRBV4-1 and TRBJ1-1; 7 bases align to TRBD1. The CDR3 contains 20 residues. The V gene's germline CDR1 is MGHRA and CDR2 YSYEKL. The V gene end was trimmed by 2 bases and the J gene end by 0 bases; junction bases not matched to a gene: 18. CDR3 region: CASSQQDRRPGQSVNTEAFF. CDR3 in DNA: TGCGCCAGCAGCCAACAAGATCGCCGGCCGGGACAGTCGGTGAACACTGAAGCTTTCTTT.

This clone was seen a single time. The genes are TRBV6-5 and TRBJ1-1; unclear D gene. Trimming shortened V by 4 bases and J by 0 bases, and 9 bases separated the two germline ends. CDR3 length: 14 amino acids. The V gene's germline CDR1 is MNHEY and CDR2 SVGAGI. The CDR3 DNA follows: TGTGCCAGCAGTTTTACAAACATGAACACTGAAGCTTTCTTT. This gives the protein CASSFTNMNTEAFF.

The chain joins TRBV29-1 to TRBJ2-7, with D perhaps TRBD1 (5 bases). The germline CDR1 and CDR2 sequences are SQVTM and ANQGSEA. This CDR3 spans 12 amino acids. The ends were cut back, 7 bases at V and 2 bases at J, with 12 bases in the middle. DNA for the CDR3: TGCAGCGCTCAACAGGCCGCCTACGAGCAGTACTTC. Translation: CSAQQAAYEQYF.

This clone was detected a few times. The V gene is TRBV5-1, the J gene TRBJ2-3; 7 nucleotides match TRBD2. CDR1 and CDR2 (germline): SGHRS, YFSETQ. The CDR3 is 16 residues long. The V gene end was trimmed by 0 bases and the J gene end by 0 bases; junction bases not matched to a gene: 4. The CDR3 here is CASSLESGTSTDTQYF. The DNA for the CDR3 is TGCGCCAGCAGCTTGGAAAGCGGGACTAGCACAGATACGCAGTATTTT.